Given below is one T cell receptor beta chain in context. Its antigen is as yet unknown. It was with 60 Vbeta and 13 Jbeta primers that the PCR ran. The method was immunoSEQ multiplex PCR; TCRdb's version includes in-frame clones alone and lacks a portion of them. The sample has about 86,000 clones, roughly 79% seen once. This specimen belongs to a study of cytomegalovirus exposure and HLA in healthy donors. General observations from the study: What was likely a sequencing artifact was a cluster of highly shared sequence variants.

This clonotype originated in a female donor in good health and CMV-seronegative. The sequenced sample consisted of PBMCs.

The CDR3 protein is CASSQGLAGFNEQFF. CDR3 DNA: TGCGCCAGCAGCCAGGGACTAGCGGGGTTCAATGAGCAGTTCTTC. The chain combines TRBV4-3 with TRBJ2-1, with 13 bases matching TRBD2. Trimming took 3 bases from V and 6 from J; bases not matched to a gene: 2. The germline gives CDR1 LGHNA, CDR2 YSLEER. This CDR3 spans 15 amino acids.